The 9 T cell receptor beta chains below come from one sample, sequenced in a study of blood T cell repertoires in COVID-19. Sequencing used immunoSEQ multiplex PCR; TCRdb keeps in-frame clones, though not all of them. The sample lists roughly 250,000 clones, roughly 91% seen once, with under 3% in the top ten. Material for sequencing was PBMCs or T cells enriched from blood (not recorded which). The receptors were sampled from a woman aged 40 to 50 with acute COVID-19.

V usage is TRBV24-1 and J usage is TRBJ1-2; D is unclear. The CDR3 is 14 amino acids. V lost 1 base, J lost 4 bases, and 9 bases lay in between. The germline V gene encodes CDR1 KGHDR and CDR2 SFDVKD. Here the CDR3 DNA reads TGTGCCACCAGTGATTTATCGGTCGGCTATGGCTACACCTTC. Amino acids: CATSDLSVGYGYTF.

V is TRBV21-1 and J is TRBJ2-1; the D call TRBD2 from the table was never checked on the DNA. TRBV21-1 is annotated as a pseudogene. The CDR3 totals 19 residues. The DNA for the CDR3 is TGTGCCAGCAGCCAACTGGGGTTCGCTAGCGGGGGGGTCGGGAATGAGCAGTTCTTC. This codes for CASSQLGFASGGVGNEQFF.

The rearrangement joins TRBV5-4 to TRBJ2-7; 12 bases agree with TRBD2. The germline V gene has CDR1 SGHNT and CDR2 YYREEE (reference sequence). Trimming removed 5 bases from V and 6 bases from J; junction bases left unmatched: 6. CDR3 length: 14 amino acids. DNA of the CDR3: TGTGCCAGCAGACTAGCGGGGGGCCCCGTCGAGCAGTACTTC. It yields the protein CASRLAGGPVEQYF.

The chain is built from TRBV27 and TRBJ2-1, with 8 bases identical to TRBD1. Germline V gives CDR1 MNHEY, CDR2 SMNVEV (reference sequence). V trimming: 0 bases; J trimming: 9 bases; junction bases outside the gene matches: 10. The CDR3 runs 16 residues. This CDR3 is CASSLSPQGAGSEQFF. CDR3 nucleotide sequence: TGTGCCAGCAGTTTATCCCCCCAGGGGGCGGGATCTGAGCAGTTCTTC.

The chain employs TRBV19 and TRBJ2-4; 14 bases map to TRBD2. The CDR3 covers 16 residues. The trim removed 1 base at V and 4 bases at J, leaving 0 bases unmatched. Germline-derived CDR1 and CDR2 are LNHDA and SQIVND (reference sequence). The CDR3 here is CASSIGTSGGKNIQYF. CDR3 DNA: TGTGCCAGTAGTATAGGGACTAGCGGGGGGAAAAACATTCAGTACTTC.

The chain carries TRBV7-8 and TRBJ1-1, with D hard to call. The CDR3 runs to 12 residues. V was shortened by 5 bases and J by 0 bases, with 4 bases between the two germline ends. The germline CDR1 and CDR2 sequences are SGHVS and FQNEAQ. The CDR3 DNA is TGTGCCAGCAGCCCTTTGAACACTGAAGCTTTCTTT. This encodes CASSPLNTEAFF.

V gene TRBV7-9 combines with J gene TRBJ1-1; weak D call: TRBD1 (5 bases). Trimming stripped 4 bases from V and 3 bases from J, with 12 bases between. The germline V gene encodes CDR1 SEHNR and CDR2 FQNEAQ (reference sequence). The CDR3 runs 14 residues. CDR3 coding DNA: TGTGCCAGCAGCTCCAGGCGGGGGGACACTGAAGCTTTCTTT. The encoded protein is CASSSRRGDTEAFF. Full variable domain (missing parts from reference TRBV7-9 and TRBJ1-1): DTGVSQNPRHKITKRGQNVTFRCDPISEHNRLYWYRQTLGQGPEFLTYFQNEAQLEKSRLLSDRFSAERPKGSFSTLEIQRTEQGDSAMYLCASSSRRGDTEAFFGQGTRLTVV.

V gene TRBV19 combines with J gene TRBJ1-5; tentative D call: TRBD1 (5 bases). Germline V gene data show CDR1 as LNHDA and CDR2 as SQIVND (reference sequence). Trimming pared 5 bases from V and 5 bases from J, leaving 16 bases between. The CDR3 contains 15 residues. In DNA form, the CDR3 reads TGTGCCAGTAGTCTTCATGGGGGAGGCGATCAGCCCCAGCATTTT. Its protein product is CASSLHGGGDQPQHF.

The CDR3 DNA reads TGTGCCAGCAGTTCAAGACAGGGTCGGGAGACCCAGTACTTC. This codes for CASSSRQGRETQYF. The J gene is TRBJ2-5, the V gene TRBV9; TRBD1 matches 7 bases. V dropped 5 bases and J dropped 5; count of bases not matched to a gene: 9. Germline loops: CDR1 SGDLS, CDR2 YYNGEE. The CDR3 totals 14 residues.